These 17 T cell receptor beta chains were sequenced from one sample in a study of cytomegalovirus exposure and HLA in healthy donors (dated by TCRdb to 2016 to 2017). Receptors were amplified or captured by the immunoSEQ multiplex PCR assay. TCRdb took over this immuneACCESS table, retaining in-frame rearrangements with V and J assigned. Such tables are incomplete; in checked studies, under half of the missing clones stem from an unresolved V gene, and the remainder is unexplained. The sample table contains about 98,000 clones; only one count was recorded for 87% of them. The top ten constitute around 6.3% of the sample. Sample: PBMCs. These receptors all stem from a man aged 18 to 30 in good health and CMV-seropositive.

The J gene is TRBJ1-6, the V gene TRBV4-1; D is unclear. The length of the CDR3 is 15 residues. V dropped 4 bases and J dropped 7 bases, with 14 bases sitting between them. The germline gives CDR1 MGHRA, CDR2 YSYEKL. The CDR3 DNA reads TGCGCCAGCAGCCCGGTCCCGTTCGGGAATTCACCCCTCCACTTT. The encoded protein is CASSPVPFGNSPLHF.

The V and J genes are TRBV2 and TRBJ2-5, with D possibly being TRBD2 (7 bases). Per germline, CDR1 SNHLY and CDR2 FYNNEI. This CDR3 has 15 amino acids. Trimming stripped 3 bases from V and 3 bases from J, with 14 bases between. CDR3 loop: CASSDFIGGEETQYF. In DNA form, the CDR3 reads TGTGCCAGCAGTGATTTTATAGGGGGGGAAGAGACCCAGTACTTC.

This clone was seen a few times. A junction end diverges from the germline sequence, so it may reflect a read error. The chain uses TRBV2 and TRBJ2-7; 9 bases match TRBD1. There are 11 residues in the CDR3. From germline, CDR1 is SNHLY and CDR2 FYNNEI. The CDR3 is CASSDRDRVLF. The CDR3 DNA reads TGTGCCAGCAGTGACCGGGACAGGGTGTTATTC.

The chain links TRBV7-9 to TRBJ2-5, with 8 bases identical to TRBD1. The V and J ends lost 5 bases and 3 bases, in that order; junction bases with no gene match: 14. The CDR3 sequence is 17 residues long. Germline V gives CDR1 SEHNR, CDR2 FQNEAQ (reference sequence). DNA for the CDR3: TGTGCCAGCAGCCCCCCCTCCACAGGGGGAGTGGAAGAGACCCAGTACTTC. Translation: CASSPPSTGGVEETQYF.

The chain combines TRBV6-6 with TRBJ2-3; possibly TRBD1 for D (5 bases). This CDR3 contains 13 residues. V was clipped by 8 bases and J by 2 bases, with 11 bases between them. Germline lookup yields CDR1 MNHNY and CDR2 SVGAGI (reference sequence). The CDR3 is CASVQEYTDTQYF. The CDR3 nucleotides are TGTGCCAGCGTACAGGAATACACAGATACGCAGTATTTT.

There are a few counts of this clone. The chain is built from TRBV11-2 and TRBJ2-7, with D possibly being TRBD2 (5 bases). V was cut by 0 bases and J by 4 bases, with 10 bases left in between. The CDR3 contains 14 residues. In germline, CDR1 is SGHAT, CDR2 FQNNGV. CDR3 sequence reads: CASSLDSEQYEQYF. CDR3 nucleotides: TGTGCCAGCAGCTTAGATAGCGAACAATACGAGCAGTACTTC. The variable domain in full, with the rest retrieved from reference TRBV11-2 and TRBJ2-7, is EAGVAQSPRYKIIEKRQSVAFWCNPISGHATLYWYQQILGQGPKLLIQFQNNGVVDDSQLPKDRFSAERLKGVDSTLKIQPAKLEDSAVYLCASSLDSEQYEQYFGPGTRLTVT.

V gene TRBV10-3 combines with J gene TRBJ1-2; 7 nucleotides line up with TRBD1. The V segment lost 0 bases and the J segment 4 bases; nucleotides outside the gene matches: 5. This CDR3 has 15 residues. Germline CDR1 ENHRY, CDR2 SYGVKD. The CDR3 sequence is CAISESTGRSYGYTF. In DNA, the CDR3 is TGTGCCATCAGTGAGTCGACAGGGCGTAGCTATGGCTACACCTTC.

The rearrangement joins TRBV5-1 to TRBJ2-5; maybe TRBD2 (5 bases). The CDR3 length is 13 residues. Trimming pared 1 base from V and 8 bases from J, leaving 12 bases between. Germline CDR1 reads SGHRS; CDR2 reads YFSETQ. CDR3 coding DNA: TGCGCCAGCAGCTTGACTAGTTCGGATACCCAGTACTTC. Protein: CASSLTSSDTQYF.

The J gene is TRBJ2-3, the V gene TRBV19; maybe TRBD1 (6 bases). Between the trimmed V and J ends, which lost 5 bases and 6 bases, there was a span of 9 bases. There are 12 residues in the CDR3. Germline loops: CDR1 LNHDA, CDR2 SQIVND (reference sequence). CDR3 bases: TGTGCCAGTAGTGACAGGTTGGATACGCAGTATTTT. Translation gives CASSDRLDTQYF.

In nucleotides, the CDR3 is TGTGCCACCAGCAAAACACTAGCGGGGGGAGAGACCCAGTACTTC. Residues: CATSKTLAGGETQYF. This rearrangement joins TRBV15 to TRBJ2-5; 12 positions agree with TRBD2. The CDR3 has 15 residues. CDR1 is LNHNV and CDR2 is YYDKDF in the germline V gene (reference sequence). Trimming removed 4 bases from V and 4 bases from J; junction bases left unmatched: 4.

The V gene is TRBV2, the J gene TRBJ2-7; 11 positions match TRBD1. The CDR3 is made up of 16 amino acids. J gave up 3 bases and V 0 bases, and 4 bases lay outside the gene matches. Germline loops: CDR1 SNHLY, CDR2 FYNNEI. CDR3 loop: CASSEAPGQGGYEQYF. CDR3 nucleotide sequence: TGTGCCAGCAGTGAAGCACCGGGACAGGGGGGCTACGAGCAGTACTTC.

This sequence joins TRBV10-3 and TRBJ2-2; no definite D call. The ends were cut back, 2 bases at V and 6 bases at J, with 7 bases in the middle. The CDR3 runs 13 residues. CDR1 and CDR2 from the germline V gene are ENHRY and SYGVKD. As DNA, the CDR3 is TGTGCCATCAGTGAGGTGGGCCCCGGGGAGCTGTTTTTT. Protein: CAISEVGPGELFF.

The gene calls are TRBV9 and TRBJ1-1; D is undetermined. In germline, CDR1 is SGDLS, CDR2 YYNGEE. Trimming took 0 bases from V and 1 from J, leaving 7 bases between them. This CDR3 region has 14 residues. CDR3 DNA sequence: TGTGCCAGCAGCGTAGAAGGAGGGAACACTGAAGCTTTCTTT. Translating gives CASSVEGGNTEAFF.

The rearrangement uses TRBV5-5 and TRBJ1-1; D is ambiguous. Deletions cut 4 bases from V and 1 base from J, with 14 bases between. CDR1 SGHKS and CDR2 YYEKEE come from the germline V gene (reference sequence). The CDR3 extends over 15 amino acids. Written as DNA, the CDR3 is TGTGCCAGCAGCCCCCTAACTCCCACGAACACTGAAGCTTTCTTT. The encoded protein is CASSPLTPTNTEAFF.

This clone is labeled as medium-sized. This sequence joins TRBV28 and TRBJ2-2; the match to TRBD2 covers 7 bases. V lost 5 bases, J lost 5 bases, and 11 bases stayed unmatched. Germline values: CDR1 MDHEN, CDR2 SYDVKM. The CDR3 runs to 16 residues. As DNA, the CDR3 is TGTGCCAGCAGTCTAAACAGCGCGGGAGTAACCGGGGAGCTGTTTTTT. Translated, it gives CASSLNSAGVTGELFF.

The chain recombines TRBV4-3 with TRBJ2-5, with TRBD2 matching 9 bases. CDR1 is LGHNA and CDR2 is YSLEER in the germline V gene. CDR3 length: 19 residues. The J segment lost 2 bases and the V segment lost 0 bases, leaving 13 bases of the junction unmatched. CDR3 in DNA: TGCGCCAGCAGCCAAGATTGGGGTAGCGTTAGCGGGGGTCAAGAGACCCAGTACTTC. This translates into CASSQDWGSVSGGQETQYF.

The chain links TRBV6-6 to TRBJ1-2; D is perhaps TRBD1 (6 bases). CDR1 is MNHNY and CDR2 is SVGAGI in the germline V gene (reference sequence). The CDR3 loop spans 14 amino acids. With 3 bases removed from V and 12 bases from J, the gap between germline ends came to 20 bases. The CDR3 region has the DNA TGTGCCAGCAGTTATTTCCAGGGGCCGGATAAGGACACCTTC. This gives the protein CASSYFQGPDKDTF.